One and the same sample provided the 30 T cell receptor beta chains below, sequenced in a study of T-cell memory formation after mild COVID-19. TCRdb re-derived calls from the 5' RACE reads in MiXCR, one entry per CDR3 protein. This sample has about 620,000 distinct CDR3 sequences, with roughly 18% found just once. Sequencing input: PBMCs or a T cell subset sorted from them (not recorded which). Source of these receptors: an adult woman who had mild COVID-19 (a few samples of this study predate the infection). Cell type and time point are not known.

This clonotype turned up a few times. The chain joins TRBV19 to TRBJ2-3; tentative D call: TRBD1 (6 bases). The germline V and J ends were trimmed by 9 bases and 2 bases, with 18 bases remaining between them. Germline V gene lookup returns CDR1 LNHDA and CDR2 SQIVND (reference sequence). There are 15 residues in the CDR3. CDR3 DNA sequence: TGTGCCAGCGCACCTAACCCAGGGGACACAGATACGCAGTATTTT. As protein: CASAPNPGDTDTQYF.

This sequence joins TRBV3-2 and TRBJ2-2; TRBD1, as called in the table, went unchecked against the DNA. TRBV3-2 is a pseudogene segment. The CDR3 is 17 residues long. For the CDR3, the DNA is TGTGCCAGCAGCCAAGATTCGGGGGGCGCGTGTGTCGGGGAGCTGTTTTTT. It specifies CASSQDSGGACVGELFF.

Only a few counts were recorded for this clonotype. This chain links TRBV19 with TRBJ2-7, with D possibly being TRBD1 or TRBD2 (5 bases each). With 3 bases removed from V and 3 bases from J, the gap between germline ends came to 12 bases. This CDR3 spans 14 amino acids. CDR1 is LNHDA and CDR2 is SQIVND in the germline V gene (reference sequence). The CDR3 bases are TGTGCCAGTAGTATTGACCCTGGGGGCTACGAGCAGTACTTC. Translating it yields CASSIDPGGYEQYF.

This clonotype was seen at least ten times. The V gene is TRBV7-2, the J gene TRBJ2-3; the match to TRBD2 covers 7 bases. The CDR3 sequence is 13 residues long. Germline V CDR1 and CDR2: SGHTA, FQGNSA. V shed 4 bases, J shed 7 bases, and the junction held 5 bases outside the gene matches. The DNA for the CDR3 is TGTGCCAGCAGCTCTACTAGCGATCATACGCAGTATTTT. This sequence encodes CASSSTSDHTQYF. The variable domain in full, with the rest retrieved from reference TRBV7-2 and TRBJ2-3, is GAGVSQSPSNKVTEKGKDVELRCDPISGHTALYWYRQSLGQGLEFLIYFQGNSAPDKSGLPSDRFSAERTGGSVSTLTIQRTQQEDSAVYLCASSSTSDHTQYFGPGTRLTVL.

This clonotype was observed a handful of times. The chain links TRBV7-8 to TRBJ2-1, with D unclear. Trimming stripped 5 bases from V and 6 bases from J, with 11 bases between. The germline CDR1 and CDR2 sequences are SGHVS and FQNEAQ. The CDR3 totals 13 residues. Here the CDR3 DNA reads TGTGCCAGCAGCCCCAAAAACGTCAATGAGCAGTTCTTC. Translating gives CASSPKNVNEQFF.

The chain employs TRBV2 and TRBJ1-1; no reliable D call. Trimming left V 7 bases short and J 0 bases short, with 15 bases between. CDR1 and CDR2 from the germline V gene are SNHLY and FYNNEI. The CDR3 has 15 residues. The CDR3 is CASTEPSVMNTEAFF. Here the CDR3 DNA reads TGTGCCAGCACCGAGCCCTCAGTAATGAACACTGAAGCTTTCTTT. The full variable domain, with the rest looked up from reference TRBV2 and TRBJ1-1, is EPEVTQTPSHQVTQMGQEVILRCVPISNHLYFYWYRQILGQKVEFLVSFYNNEISEKSEIFDDQFSVERPDGSNFTLKIRSTKLEDSAMYFCASTEPSVMNTEAFFGQGTRLTVV.

This clonotype came up a few times. The chain carries TRBV7-9 and TRBJ1-3; D perhaps matches TRBD1 (5 bases). Looked up from germline, CDR1 is SEHNR and CDR2 is FQNEAQ (reference sequence). This CDR3 comprises 17 residues. V dropped 5 bases and J dropped 4 bases, with 21 bases sitting between them. CDR3 region: CASSPREGSSIGNTIYF. For the CDR3, the DNA is TGTGCCAGCAGCCCCCGGGAGGGGAGTAGTATCGGAAACACCATATATTTT.

This clonotype was found a few times. The chain joins TRBV7-2 to TRBJ2-1, with a weak D call TRBD2 (5 bases). The V end lost 1 base, the J end lost 2 bases, and 9 bases lay between the germline ends. This CDR3 region has 15 residues. Germline V lookup: CDR1 SGHTA, CDR2 FQGNSA. Here the CDR3 reads CASSLVEGAYNEQFF. The CDR3, as DNA: TGTGCCAGCAGCTTAGTCGAGGGCGCCTACAATGAGCAGTTCTTC.

This clonotype was detected many times. The CDR3 region is CAISEDLAPGGQYF. The CDR3 DNA sequence: TGTGCCATCAGTGAGGACCTAGCCCCCGGGGGGCAGTACTTC. The chain combines TRBV10-3 with TRBJ2-7; the D gene is possibly TRBD2 (6 bases). The V end lost 2 bases, the J end lost 9 bases, and 17 bases lay between the germline ends. This CDR3 is 14 amino acids long. From germline, CDR1 is ENHRY and CDR2 SYGVKD.

The chain is built from TRBV12-3 or TRBV12-4 and TRBJ1-4, with D unresolved. The CDR3 totals 16 residues. Trimming left V 1 base short and J 10 bases short, with 19 bases between. CDR3 residues: CASSLGPATYSGKLFF. CDR3 bases: TGTGCCAGCAGTTTAGGTCCAGCCACCTACTCTGGAAAACTGTTTTTT.

The chain uses TRBV12-3 or TRBV12-4 and TRBJ2-3; possible D gene TRBD2, 5 bases. The CDR3 is 14 amino acids. Trimming removed 7 bases at V and 2 bases at J, with 13 bases between. CDR3 amino acids: CASTHGLATDTQYF. CDR3 in DNA: TGTGCCAGCACTCATGGGCTAGCCACAGATACGCAGTATTTT.

V is TRBV11-2 and J is TRBJ2-5, with 10 bases fitting TRBD2. The CDR3 runs 15 residues. The germline gives CDR1 SGHAT, CDR2 FQNNGV. V was pared by 6 bases and J by 4 bases, with 8 bases of the junction left unmatched. The CDR3 DNA reads TGTGCCAGCAGATCAAGTCAGCGGGAGGGAGAGACCCAGTACTTC. Translating it yields CASRSSQREGETQYF.

This chain joins TRBV19 and TRBJ2-5, with 7 bases aligning to TRBD1. CDR1 is LNHDA and CDR2 is SQIVND in the germline V gene (reference sequence). CDR3 length: 14 residues. Trimming at V came to 5 bases and at J to 3 bases, leaving 6 bases not matched to a gene. The CDR3 bases are TGTGCCAGTAGTGAAGGACAGGAGAAAGAGACCCAGTACTTC. Translating it yields CASSEGQEKETQYF.

This clonotype was counted between two and nine times. The rearrangement joins TRBV10-3 to TRBJ2-5, with a tentative D call TRBD1 (6 bases). Germline CDR1 is ENHRY and CDR2 is SYGVKD. The CDR3 runs 15 residues. Trimming cost V 0 bases and J 5 bases, with 13 bases left between them. CDR3 sequence reads: CAISESAQGRETQYF. The CDR3 nucleotides are TGTGCCATCAGTGAGTCGGCCCAGGGGCGGGAGACCCAGTACTTC.

This sequence joins TRBV25-1 and TRBJ2-3, with no clear D. The CDR3 length is 12 residues. Trimming took off 10 bases at V and 1 base at J, with 9 bases between the two ends. Germline V lookup: CDR1 MGHDK, CDR2 SYGVNS. In nucleotides, the CDR3 is TGTGCCACCGCTTTCGGCACAGATACGCAGTATTTT. Translating it yields CATAFGTDTQYF.

In regard to this clonotype: Being one base from a much bigger clone, this may be a read error. The V call is TRBV30, the J call TRBJ1-1; D unresolved. V gave up 2 bases and J gave up 5 bases, with 9 bases separating them. This CDR3 region has 12 residues. Per germline, CDR1 GTSNPN and CDR2 SVGIG (reference sequence). CDR3 region: CAWSPAGTEAFF. The CDR3 nucleotides read TGTGCCTGGAGTCCCGCGGGGACTGAAGCTTTCTTT.

The chain employs TRBV7-8 and TRBJ2-7; a weak D match, TRBD1 (6 bases). The V gene lost 1 base and the J gene lost 0 bases, with 13 bases spanning the gap. The CDR3 is made up of 16 amino acids. Germline CDR1 is SGHVS and CDR2 is FQNEAQ. CDR3 region: CASSLVRTVPSYEQYF. CDR3 DNA: TGTGCCAGCAGCTTAGTACGGACAGTACCCTCCTACGAGCAGTACTTC.

The genes are TRBV6-5 and TRBJ2-3, with 9 bases that match TRBD1. The J segment lost 4 bases and the V segment lost 2 bases, leaving 4 bases of the junction unmatched. Looked up from germline, CDR1 is MNHEY and CDR2 is SVGAGI. CDR3 length: 15 residues. The CDR3 DNA follows: TGTGCCAGCAGTTACCTGACAGGGGGACCAGATACGCAGTATTTT. It codes for CASSYLTGGPDTQYF.

There are many counts of this clonotype. The chain joins TRBV11-2 to TRBJ2-7; TRBD1 is a possible D gene (6 bases). Between the trimmed V and J ends, which lost 1 base and 0 bases, there was a span of 13 bases. The CDR3 contains 16 residues. Germline loops: CDR1 SGHAT, CDR2 FQNNGV. The CDR3 loop reads CASSLAPGGGSYEQYF. CDR3 nucleotides: TGTGCCAGCAGCTTAGCCCCTGGGGGCGGCTCCTACGAGCAGTACTTC.

This sequence joins TRBV7-3 and TRBJ2-2; maybe TRBD1 (6 bases). Germline CDR1 SGHTA, CDR2 FQGTGA. V shed 2 bases and J shed 4 bases, with 14 bases lying between them. The CDR3 is made up of 16 amino acids. The CDR3 loop reads CASSLVADRLTGELFF. The DNA for the CDR3 is TGTGCCAGCAGCTTAGTTGCCGACAGGCTCACCGGGGAGCTGTTTTTT.

This clonotype has only a few counts. The chain couples TRBV11-2 to TRBJ2-1, with D perhaps matching TRBD2 (7 bases). Germline loops: CDR1 SGHAT, CDR2 FQNNGV. V gave up 0 bases and J gave up 8 bases, with 14 bases separating them. This CDR3 contains 15 residues. The CDR3 reads CASSLDRLGGDEQFF. The CDR3 DNA reads TGTGCCAGCAGCTTAGACCGCTTAGGGGGGGATGAGCAGTTCTTC.

The V and J genes are TRBV20-1 and TRBJ2-7; a weak D match, TRBD1 (6 bases). V shed 6 bases and J shed 5 bases, with 20 bases lying between them. Per germline, CDR1 DFQATT and CDR2 SNEGSKA (reference sequence). The CDR3 length is 14 residues. The CDR3 spells CSAYRAGARNEQYF. DNA of the CDR3: TGCAGTGCCTATCGGGCAGGGGCCCGGAACGAGCAGTACTTC.

This clonotype was seen only a few times. The rearrangement joins TRBV3-1 to TRBJ1-2; D unresolved. Germline V gives CDR1 LGHDT, CDR2 YNNKEL (reference sequence). The length of the CDR3 is 18 residues. The V end was cut by 2 bases, the J end by 3 bases, with 22 bases between. The CDR3: CASSQYAVTENADYGYTF. The CDR3 DNA sequence: TGTGCCAGCAGCCAATATGCAGTCACGGAAAACGCAGACTATGGCTACACCTTC.

This clonotype was observed a handful of times. The rearrangement uses TRBV29-1 and TRBJ2-1, with D hard to call. The CDR3 has 11 residues. Germline CDR1 SQVTM, CDR2 ANQGSEA. Trimming removed 7 bases at V and 3 bases at J, with 7 bases between. The CDR3 spells CSGQIYNEQFF. As DNA, the CDR3 is TGCAGCGGCCAGATCTACAATGAGCAGTTCTTC.

V is TRBV3-1 and J is TRBJ2-3; D possibly uses TRBD1 or TRBD2 (5 bases each). The CDR3 has 15 amino acids. Deletions cut 1 base from V and 2 bases from J, with 10 bases between. CDR1 is LGHDT and CDR2 is YNNKEL in the germline V gene (reference sequence). The CDR3 nucleotides are TGTGCCAGCAGCCAAGGGGACGTATCCACAGATACGCAGTATTTT. This sequence encodes CASSQGDVSTDTQYF.

The V and J genes are TRBV5-6 and TRBJ1-4; the D is unclear. CDR3 length: 14 residues. The germline gives CDR1 SGHDT, CDR2 YYEEEE. Trimming left V 4 bases short and J 3 bases short, with 10 bases between. The DNA for the CDR3 is TGTGCCAGCAGCCTAGGACGGCCTAATGAAAAACTGTTTTTT. Its translation is CASSLGRPNEKLFF.

The chain joins TRBV12-3 or TRBV12-4 to TRBJ1-2; TRBD1 matches 7 bases. The CDR3 contains 14 residues. V trimming: 4 bases; J trimming: 4 bases; junction bases outside the gene matches: 6. CDR3 coding DNA: TGTGCCAGCAGTTCGCGGACAGGTCGCTATGGCTACACCTTC. Protein: CASSSRTGRYGYTF.

There are a few counts of this clonotype. V usage is TRBV11-2 and J usage is TRBJ2-4; 7 positions agree with TRBD1. The CDR3 has 14 residues. CDR1 is SGHAT and CDR2 is FQNNGV in the germline V gene. V was pared by 5 bases and J by 11 bases, with 12 bases of the junction left unmatched. CDR3 sequence (DNA): TGTGCCAGCAGCCCCCGACAGGGTGGGGACGTTCAGTACTTC. This encodes CASSPRQGGDVQYF.

The rearrangement uses TRBV7-9 and TRBJ1-3; 7 bases map to TRBD1. Trimming cost V 5 bases and J 0 bases; bases outside gene matches: 4. This CDR3 comprises 15 residues. Per germline, CDR1 SEHNR and CDR2 FQNEAQ (reference sequence). The CDR3 reads CASSQTGSSGNTIYF. CDR3 bases: TGTGCCAGCAGCCAGACAGGGAGCTCTGGAAACACCATATATTTT.

This clonotype was counted a few times. V is TRBV20-1 and J is TRBJ2-1, with 13 bases identical to TRBD2. The CDR3 runs to 15 residues. Unmatched junction bases numbered 9, after V lost 6 bases and J lost 7 bases. Germline CDR1 is DFQATT and CDR2 is SNEGSKA (reference sequence). This CDR3 reads CSAPLAGGPDNEQFF. In DNA, the CDR3 is TGCAGTGCGCCACTAGCGGGGGGGCCGGATAATGAGCAGTTCTTC.